Listed below are T cell receptor beta chains from one sample, sequenced in a study of blood T cell repertoires in COVID-19. Only in-frame clones appear in the TCRdb table, and some are missing; sequencing was by immunoSEQ multiplex PCR. The sample comprises almost 30,000 clones, nearly 90% of which are singletons, and around a tenth rests with the top ten. The sequencing sample was made of peripheral blood. The receptors derive from a human donor in a cohort sampled during active COVID-19. Both conserved end residues are part of each CDR3. A D gene is named only where the DNA matches it firmly. Size tells how often a clone was seen (once, few, many) or the class of an expanded clone, and some rows leave it out.

-,TRBJ2-5,TRBD2,TRBV7-3,CASSLGLGRQETQYF,TGTGCCAGCAGCTTAGGACTAGGGAGACAAGAGACCCAGTACTTC
-,TRBJ1-2,-,TRBV3-1/TRBV3-2,CASSQVLGYTF,TGTGCCAGCAGCCAAGTACTAGGCTACACCTTC
-,TRBJ2-5,-,TRBV7-2,CASSSITGSETQYF,TGTGCCAGCAGCTCGATAACGGGTTCAGAGACCCAGTACTTC
-,TRBJ2-1,-,TRBV3-1/TRBV3-2,CASSLYNEQFF,TGTGCCAGCAGTTTATACAATGAGCAGTTCTTC
-,TRBJ2-7,-,TRBV3-1/TRBV3-2,CASSQALTREQYF,TGTGCCAGCAGCCAAGCATTAACGAGGGAGCAGTACTTC
-,TRBJ2-3,TRBD1,TRBV5-1,CASSLATGTGTDTQYF,TGCGCCAGCAGCTTGGCCACCGGGACAGGGACAGATACGCAGTATTTT
-,TRBJ2-7,-,TRBV10-3,CAISDGGRGEEQYF,TGTGCCATCAGTGATGGGGGGAGAGGGGAAGAGCAGTACTTC
-,TRBJ1-5,TRBD1,TRBV18,CASSPGQGGTNQPQHF,TGTGCCAGCTCACCGGGACAGGGGGGAACCAATCAGCCCCAGCATTTT
-,TRBJ1-5,-,TRBV4-1,CASSQPQGRSPQHF,TGCGCCAGCAGCCAACCGCAGGGTCGGTCGCCCCAGCATTTT
-,TRBJ2-5,TRBD2,TRBV7-8,CASSLNPGGAAETQYF,TGTGCCAGCAGCTTAAATCCGGGGGGTGCGGCCGAGACCCAGTACTTC
-,TRBJ2-2,TRBD2,TRBV3-1/TRBV3-2,CASSPVAGGLTGELFF,TGTGCCAGCAGCCCTGTAGCGGGGGGGCTCACCGGGGAGCTGTTTTTT
once,TRBJ2-7,TRBD2,TRBV7-2,CASSLSSGGAYEQYF,TGTGCCAGCAGCTTATCTAGCGGGGGGGCCTACGAGCAGTACTTC
-,TRBJ1-6,TRBD1,TRBV6-5,CASSGTGTSPLHF,TGTGCCAGCTCCGGGACAGGGACTTCACCCCTCCACTTT
-,TRBJ1-1,-,TRBV7-2,CASSYLEDTEAFF,TGTGCCAGCAGCTACCTCGAGGACACTGAAGCTTTCTTT
-,TRBJ2-7,TRBD1,TRBV10-3,CAISLTGGENEQYF,TGTGCCATCAGTTTGACAGGGGGCGAGAACGAGCAGTACTTC
once,TRBJ2-7,TRBD2,TRBV28,CASSLSASGVSSYEQYF,TGTGCCAGCAGTTTATCAGCTAGCGGGGTGAGCTCCTACGAGCAGTACTTC
-,TRBJ2-7,-,TRBV29-1,CSVDGQSF,TGCAGCGTTGACGGACAGAGCTTC
-,TRBJ2-1,TRBD2,TRBV7-2,CASSLAPGGNEQFF,TGTGCCAGCAGCTTAGCGCCGGGGGGGAATGAGCAGTTCTTC
-,TRBJ1-2,-,TRBV7-9,CASSLSGIYGYTF,TGTGCCAGCAGCTTGTCAGGGATCTATGGCTACACCTTC
-,TRBJ1-1,-,TRBV7-8,CASSLLVSTEAFF,TGTGCCAGCAGCTTATTGGTTAGCACTGAAGCTTTCTTT